Below, 24 T cell receptor beta chains from the same sample are listed, as sequenced in a study of tumor-infiltrating lymphocytes in localized non-small cell lung cancer. Clones were sequenced by immunoSEQ multiplex PCR, and TCRdb holds only the in-frame ones, with some missing. The profile shows roughly 9,900 clones, 70% to 75% of them singletons. Sequencing was done on a sample of lung tumor tissue. The receptors were gathered from a human donor with non-small cell lung cancer.

CDR3 sequence (DNA): TGTGCCAGCAGCGCTACGGGCCTCGAGCAGTACTTC. This translates into CASSATGLEQYF. The V and J genes are TRBV7-9 and TRBJ2-7; D unresolved. Germline CDR1 and CDR2: SEHNR and FQNEAQ (reference sequence). The CDR3 has 12 amino acids. V was pared by 5 bases and J by 6 bases, with 11 bases between.

This chain links TRBV6-5 with TRBJ1-2, with D hard to call. This CDR3 spans 12 amino acids. V lost 6 bases to trimming and J lost 6 bases, with 11 bases between them. Germline CDR1 reads MNHEY; CDR2 reads SVGAGI. The CDR3 reads CASSRAADGYTF. CDR3 coding DNA: TGTGCCAGCAGCCGGGCGGCTGATGGCTACACCTTC.

The chain employs TRBV20-1 and TRBJ1-2; D is ambiguous. The CDR3 length is 11 residues. Trimming stripped 7 bases from V and 4 bases from J, with 10 bases between. CDR1 is DFQATT and CDR2 is SNEGSKA in the germline V gene (reference sequence). CDR3 sequence reads: CSGADTYGYTF. CDR3 coding DNA: TGCAGTGGGGCAGACACCTATGGCTACACCTTC.

Sample share makes this clone medium-sized. The gene calls are TRBV19 and TRBJ2-1, with 12 bases matching TRBD2. This CDR3 contains 17 residues. Looked up from germline, CDR1 is LNHDA and CDR2 is SQIVND (reference sequence). Trimming at V came to 1 base and at J to 6 bases, leaving 7 bases not matched to a gene. The CDR3 region has the DNA TGTGCCAGTAGTATAGTCACCGGGACTAGCGGGTTCAATGAGCAGTTCTTC. Its protein product is CASSIVTGTSGFNEQFF. The full variable domain, rest sourced from reference TRBV19 and TRBJ2-1, is DGGITQSPKYLFRKEGQNVTLSCEQNLNHDAMYWYRQDPGQGLRLIYYSQIVNDFQKGDIAEGYSVSREKKESFPLTVTSAQKNPTAFYLCASSIVTGTSGFNEQFFGPGTRLTVL.

The V and J genes are TRBV11-2 and TRBJ2-7, with 9 bases aligning to TRBD1. The germline CDR1 and CDR2 sequences are SGHAT and FQNNGV. Trimming cost V 6 bases and J 3 bases; bases outside gene matches: 9. The CDR3 contains 15 residues. The CDR3 protein is CASREGQGLSYEQYF. CDR3 coding DNA: TGTGCCAGCAGGGAGGGACAGGGTCTTAGCTACGAGCAGTACTTC.

The V and J genes are TRBV6-6 and TRBJ2-3, with a tentative D call TRBD2 (7 bases). Germline CDR1 reads MNHNY; CDR2 reads SVGAGI (reference sequence). V was trimmed by 10 bases and J by 0 bases, leaving 20 bases between them. CDR3 length: 16 residues. The CDR3 region has the DNA TGTGCCACCCTAGGGGGGGAAGATCCTAGCACAGATACGCAGTATTTT. It specifies CATLGGEDPSTDTQYF.

The chain carries TRBV6-5 and TRBJ1-5; the match to TRBD1 covers 7 bases. Unmatched junction bases numbered 6, after V lost 5 bases and J lost 5 bases. This CDR3 is built from 14 residues. Germline CDR1 MNHEY, CDR2 SVGAGI. The CDR3 DNA follows: TGTGCCAGCAGTCGGGCCAGGGGGGATCAGCCCCAGCATTTT. Amino acid sequence: CASSRARGDQPQHF.

The V and J genes are TRBV18 and TRBJ2-5; 7 bases align to TRBD2. The CDR3 sequence is 14 residues long. Germline loops: CDR1 KGHSH, CDR2 LQKENI. Unmatched junction bases numbered 6, after V lost 4 bases and J lost 4 bases. CDR3 region: CASSRSGGSETQYF. DNA for the CDR3: TGTGCCAGCTCACGGTCGGGAGGTTCAGAGACCCAGTACTTC.

The gene calls are TRBV5-4 and TRBJ1-6; maybe TRBD1 (5 bases). V shed 4 bases and J shed 9 bases, with 17 bases lying between them. The CDR3 is 15 amino acids. Germline V gene lookup returns CDR1 SGHNT and CDR2 YYREEE (reference sequence). CDR3 DNA: TGTGCCAGCAGCCCGGGTCGGGGGGTAGGTTCACCCCTCCACTTT. Translating gives CASSPGRGVGSPLHF.

The chain combines TRBV10-3 with TRBJ2-3; 8 nucleotides match TRBD1. Germline lookup yields CDR1 ENHRY and CDR2 SYGVKD. The CDR3 extends over 13 amino acids. V lost 10 bases, J lost 4 bases, and 7 bases stayed unmatched. CDR3 DNA: TGTGCCAGTGGGAGACAGGGGTCAGATACGCAGTATTTT. Its protein product is CASGRQGSDTQYF.

This clone was counted a few times. J is TRBJ1-6 and V is TRBV11-2; the D is unclear. Germline V lookup: CDR1 SGHAT, CDR2 FQNNGV. The ends were cut back, 1 base at V and 8 bases at J, with 9 bases in the middle. This CDR3 is built from 14 residues. CDR3 coding DNA: TGTGCCAGCAGCTTAGCGGGGATTGATTCACCCCTCCACTTT. Protein product: CASSLAGIDSPLHF.

This clone appeared once. The V call is TRBV18, the J call TRBJ1-1; no clear D. V lost 1 base and J 5 bases, leaving 17 bases between the germline ends. This CDR3 region has 16 residues. The germline V gene encodes CDR1 KGHSH and CDR2 LQKENI. The CDR3 is CASSPQPGEAGTEAFF. The CDR3 DNA sequence: TGTGCCAGCTCACCACAACCCGGGGAGGCGGGGACTGAAGCTTTCTTT.

This clone was seen once. The V call is TRBV5-4, the J call TRBJ2-1; 8 positions match TRBD2. The V and J ends lost 4 bases and 8 bases, in that order; junction bases with no gene match: 5. The CDR3 sequence is 13 residues long. The germline V gene has CDR1 SGHNT and CDR2 YYREEE (reference sequence). The CDR3 spells CASSPLSGDEQFF. CDR3 DNA sequence: TGTGCCAGCAGCCCACTTAGCGGGGATGAGCAGTTCTTC.

This chain links TRBV6-1 with TRBJ1-2; D remains unclear. The CDR3 runs 10 residues. The germline V gene encodes CDR1 MNHNS and CDR2 SASEGT. Trimming cost V 10 bases and J 7 bases, with 10 bases left between them. The CDR3 reads CAISSGGYTF. DNA for the CDR3: TGTGCCATCTCCTCGGGTGGCTACACCTTC.

This chain links TRBV5-1 with TRBJ1-1, with unresolved D. The CDR3 loop spans 14 amino acids. Germline V gives CDR1 SGHRS, CDR2 YFSETQ. Trimming shortened V by 0 bases and J by 5 bases, and 11 bases separated the two germline ends. The chain's CDR3 is CASSLEGLRTEAFF. The CDR3 DNA sequence: TGCGCCAGCAGCTTGGAGGGTCTGAGAACTGAAGCTTTCTTT.

V usage is TRBV9 and J usage is TRBJ2-5; either TRBD1 or TRBD2 may supply D (5 bases each). Trimming pared 0 bases from V and 0 bases from J, leaving 6 bases between. Germline V gene sequence: CDR1 SGDLS, CDR2 YYNGEE. This CDR3 spans 14 amino acids. Written as DNA, the CDR3 is TGTGCCAGCAGCGTAGGGGGACACCAAGAGACCCAGTACTTC. As protein: CASSVGGHQETQYF.

This clone appeared once. V is TRBV5-1 and J is TRBJ2-3; TRBD1 agrees at 8 bases. With V trimmed by 4 bases and J by 4 bases, 11 bases remained unmatched. CDR1 SGHRS and CDR2 YFSETQ come from the germline V gene. The CDR3 length is 16 residues. The CDR3 spells CASSPWTGPGADTQYF. The CDR3 region has the DNA TGCGCCAGCAGCCCGTGGACAGGGCCAGGGGCAGATACGCAGTATTTT.

The chain recombines TRBV13 with TRBJ2-1; 12 bases align to TRBD2. CDR1 is PRHDT and CDR2 is FYEKMQ in the germline V gene (reference sequence). The CDR3 has 20 residues. The ends lost 2 bases at V and 5 bases at J; junction bases unmatched: 16. The CDR3 bases are TGTGCCAGCAGCTTATCTTCCCTAATTCCTAGCGGGGGGGCTAACAATGAGCAGTTCTTC. Encoded protein: CASSLSSLIPSGGANNEQFF. Drawing the rest from reference TRBV13 and TRBJ2-1, the complete variable domain is AAGVIQSPRHLIKEKRETATLKCYPIPRHDTVYWYQQGPGQDPQFLISFYEKMQSDKGSIPDRFSAQQFSDYHSELNMSSLELGDSALYFCASSLSSLIPSGGANNEQFFGPGTRLTVL.

In its sample, this clone was seen a few times. The chain employs TRBV23-1 and TRBJ1-2; D gene ambiguous. TRBV23-1 is an ORF, and what it does is uncertain. Deletions cut 7 bases from V and 0 bases from J, with 15 bases between. The CDR3 consists of 15 residues. CDR3 sequence (DNA): TGCGCCAGCACCCCTCGGAGGTTAGCTAACTATGGCTACACCTTC. Translating gives CASTPRRLANYGYTF.

The rearrangement joins TRBV7-8 to TRBJ2-5; no clear D gene. The germline gives CDR1 SGHVS, CDR2 FQNEAQ. V was shortened by 5 bases and J by 4 bases, with 14 bases between the two germline ends. The CDR3 has 14 residues. The chain's CDR3 is CASSPNTDPETQYF. The CDR3 coding sequence is TGTGCCAGCAGCCCAAACACGGACCCAGAGACCCAGTACTTC.

The chain has TRBV5-1 and TRBJ1-2, with 9 bases identical to TRBD1. This CDR3 has 14 amino acids. Trimming at V came to 4 bases and at J to 7 bases, leaving 8 bases not matched to a gene. Germline CDR1 reads SGHRS; CDR2 reads YFSETQ. The CDR3 DNA is TGCGCCAGCAGCCGACGGACAGGGGAGGGTGGCTACACCTTC. Translation: CASSRRTGEGGYTF.

This clone occurred once. The V call is TRBV7-9, the J call TRBJ2-5; D remains ambiguous. Trimming took off 0 bases at V and 7 bases at J, with 12 bases between the two ends. The CDR3 extends over 14 amino acids. CDR1 is SEHNR, CDR2 FQNEAQ, per germline (reference sequence). The CDR3 region has the DNA TGTGCCAGCAGCTTAGCAGCTGGTCCCGGGACCCAGTACTTC. Translated: CASSLAAGPGTQYF.

The chain couples TRBV7-9 to TRBJ2-1; D is unresolved. Germline V CDR1 and CDR2: SEHNR, FQNEAQ (reference sequence). The length of the CDR3 is 16 residues. Between the trimmed V and J ends, which lost 5 bases and 6 bases, there was a span of 20 bases. In DNA form, the CDR3 reads TGTGCCAGCAGCCCCGGGTGGGGTACAACCGGCAATGAGCAGTTCTTC. It yields the protein CASSPGWGTTGNEQFF.

The chain carries TRBV5-1 and TRBJ2-5; D remains unclear. The CDR3 extends over 14 amino acids. CDR1 is SGHRS and CDR2 is YFSETQ in the germline V gene. The V and J ends lost 0 bases and 5 bases respectively, with 11 bases between them. The CDR3 sequence is CASSLGAPGETQYF. CDR3 DNA: TGCGCCAGCAGCTTGGGGGCCCCCGGGGAGACCCAGTACTTC.